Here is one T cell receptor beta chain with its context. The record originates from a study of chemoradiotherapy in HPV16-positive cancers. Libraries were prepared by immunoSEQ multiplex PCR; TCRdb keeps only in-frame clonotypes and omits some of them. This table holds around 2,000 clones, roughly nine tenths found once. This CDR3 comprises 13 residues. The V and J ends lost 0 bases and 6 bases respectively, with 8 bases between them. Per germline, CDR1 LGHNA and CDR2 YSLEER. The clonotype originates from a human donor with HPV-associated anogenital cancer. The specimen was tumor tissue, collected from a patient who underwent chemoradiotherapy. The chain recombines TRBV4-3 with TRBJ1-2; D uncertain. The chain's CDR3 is CASSQDGPDGYTF. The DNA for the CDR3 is TGCGCCAGCAGCCAAGATGGTCCTGATGGCTACACCTTC.